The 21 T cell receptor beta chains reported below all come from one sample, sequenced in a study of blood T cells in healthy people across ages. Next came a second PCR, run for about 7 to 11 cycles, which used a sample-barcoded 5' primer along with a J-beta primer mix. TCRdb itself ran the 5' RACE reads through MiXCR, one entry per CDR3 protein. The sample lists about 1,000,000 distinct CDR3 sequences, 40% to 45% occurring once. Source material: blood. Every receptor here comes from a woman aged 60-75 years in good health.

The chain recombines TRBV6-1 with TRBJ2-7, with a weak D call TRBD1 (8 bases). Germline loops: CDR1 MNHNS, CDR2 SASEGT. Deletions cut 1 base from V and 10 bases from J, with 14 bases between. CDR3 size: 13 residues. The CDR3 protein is CASSEGQGRAQYF. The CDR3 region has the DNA TGTGCCAGCAGTGAAGGACAGGGGAGGGCCCAGTACTTC.

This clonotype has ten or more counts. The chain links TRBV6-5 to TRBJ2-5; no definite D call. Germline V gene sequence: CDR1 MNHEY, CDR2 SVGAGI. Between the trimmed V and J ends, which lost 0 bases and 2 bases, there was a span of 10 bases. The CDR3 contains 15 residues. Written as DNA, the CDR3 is TGTGCCAGCAGTTACTCGGGCAGTCTACAAGAGACCCAGTACTTC. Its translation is CASSYSGSLQETQYF.

CDR3 coding DNA: TGTGCCAGCAGCTTATTTGCGGGAGGGCCGTCAGTCGAGCAGTACTTC. Its translation: CASSLFAGGPSVEQYF. The chain uses TRBV7-8 and TRBJ2-5; TRBD2 matches at 9 bases. The J call may be mistaken, given a closer DNA end match to TRBJ2-7. CDR3 length: 16 amino acids. In germline, CDR1 is SGHVS, CDR2 FQNEAQ.

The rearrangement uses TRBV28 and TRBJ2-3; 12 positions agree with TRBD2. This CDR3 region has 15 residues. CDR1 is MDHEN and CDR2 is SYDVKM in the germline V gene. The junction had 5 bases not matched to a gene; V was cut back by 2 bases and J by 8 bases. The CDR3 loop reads CASSLLAGGGGTQYF. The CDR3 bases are TGTGCCAGCAGTTTACTAGCGGGAGGGGGAGGTACGCAGTATTTT.

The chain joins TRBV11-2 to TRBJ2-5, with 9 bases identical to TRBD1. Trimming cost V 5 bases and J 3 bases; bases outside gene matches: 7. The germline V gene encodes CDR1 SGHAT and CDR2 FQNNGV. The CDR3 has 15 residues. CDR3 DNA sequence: TGTGCCAGCAGCATCCGGGACAGGGCGAAAGAGACCCAGTACTTC. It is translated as CASSIRDRAKETQYF.

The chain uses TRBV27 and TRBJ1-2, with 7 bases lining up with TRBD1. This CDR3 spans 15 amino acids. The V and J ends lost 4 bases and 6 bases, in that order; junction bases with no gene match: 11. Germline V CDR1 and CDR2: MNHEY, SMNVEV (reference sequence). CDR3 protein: CASSWSQGGLNGYTF. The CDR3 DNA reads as TGTGCCAGCAGTTGGTCGCAGGGGGGGCTAAATGGCTACACCTTC.

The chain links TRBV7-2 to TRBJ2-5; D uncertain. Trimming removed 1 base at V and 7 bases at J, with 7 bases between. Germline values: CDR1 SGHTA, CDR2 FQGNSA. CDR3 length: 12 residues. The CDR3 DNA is TGTGCCAGCAGCTTAGAGTTGGGGACCCAGTACTTC. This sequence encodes CASSLELGTQYF.

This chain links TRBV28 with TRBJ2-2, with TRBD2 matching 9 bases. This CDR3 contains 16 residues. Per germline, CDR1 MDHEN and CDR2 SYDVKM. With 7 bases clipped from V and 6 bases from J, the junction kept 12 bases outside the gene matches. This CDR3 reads CASIDGGRGYAGELFF. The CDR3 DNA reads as TGTGCCAGCATCGACGGCGGGAGGGGGTACGCCGGGGAGCTGTTTTTT.

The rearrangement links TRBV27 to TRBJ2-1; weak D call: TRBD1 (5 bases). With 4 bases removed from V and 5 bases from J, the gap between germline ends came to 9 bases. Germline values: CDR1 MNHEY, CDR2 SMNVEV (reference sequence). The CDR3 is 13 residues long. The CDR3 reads CASSYRQNNEQFF. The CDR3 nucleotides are TGTGCCAGCAGTTATCGACAGAACAATGAGCAGTTCTTC.

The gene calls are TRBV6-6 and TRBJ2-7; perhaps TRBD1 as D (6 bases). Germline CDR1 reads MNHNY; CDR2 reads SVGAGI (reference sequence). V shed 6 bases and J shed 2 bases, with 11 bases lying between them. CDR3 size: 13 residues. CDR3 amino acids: CASSTGYPYEQYF. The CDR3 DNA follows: TGTGCCAGCAGCACAGGGTACCCCTACGAGCAGTACTTC.

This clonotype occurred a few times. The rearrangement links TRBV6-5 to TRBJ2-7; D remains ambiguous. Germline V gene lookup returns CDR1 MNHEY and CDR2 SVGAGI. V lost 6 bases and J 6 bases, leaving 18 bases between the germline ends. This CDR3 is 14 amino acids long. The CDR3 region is CASSPGSSRVEQYF. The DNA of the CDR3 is TGTGCCAGCAGCCCCGGGTCTTCACGCGTCGAGCAGTACTTC.

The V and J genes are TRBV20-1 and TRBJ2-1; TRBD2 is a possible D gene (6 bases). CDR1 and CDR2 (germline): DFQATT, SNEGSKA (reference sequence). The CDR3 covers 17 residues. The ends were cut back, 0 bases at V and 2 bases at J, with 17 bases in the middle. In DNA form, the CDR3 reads TGCAGTGCTAGAGACGCTAGCGTGAGGCCTACCTACAATGAGCAGTTCTTC. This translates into CSARDASVRPTYNEQFF.

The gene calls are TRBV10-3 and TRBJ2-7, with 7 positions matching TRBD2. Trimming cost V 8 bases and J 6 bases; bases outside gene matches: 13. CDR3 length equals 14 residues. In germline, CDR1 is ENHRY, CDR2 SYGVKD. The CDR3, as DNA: TGTGCCATCGGGTTCGGGGGAGGGCAAGGCGAGCAGTACTTC. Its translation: CAIGFGGGQGEQYF.

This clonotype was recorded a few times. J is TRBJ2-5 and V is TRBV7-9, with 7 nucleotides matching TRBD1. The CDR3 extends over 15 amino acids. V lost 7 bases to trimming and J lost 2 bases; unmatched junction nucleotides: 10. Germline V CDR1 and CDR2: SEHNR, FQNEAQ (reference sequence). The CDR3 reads CASNQPGTVQETQYF. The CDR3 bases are TGTGCCAGCAACCAGCCCGGGACAGTACAAGAGACCCAGTACTTC.

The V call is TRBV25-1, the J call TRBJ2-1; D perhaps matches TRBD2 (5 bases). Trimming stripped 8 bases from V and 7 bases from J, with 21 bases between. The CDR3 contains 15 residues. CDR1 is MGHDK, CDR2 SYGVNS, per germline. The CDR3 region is CASGLPSGGMNEQFF. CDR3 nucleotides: TGTGCCAGCGGCCTCCCGAGCGGTGGGATGAATGAGCAGTTCTTC.

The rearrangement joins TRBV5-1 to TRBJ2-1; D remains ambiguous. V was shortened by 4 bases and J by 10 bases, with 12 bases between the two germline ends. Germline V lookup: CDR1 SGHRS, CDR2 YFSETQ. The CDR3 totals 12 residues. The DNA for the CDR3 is TGCGCCAGCAGCGGGAAGGGTAGCGAGCAGTTCTTC. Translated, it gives CASSGKGSEQFF.

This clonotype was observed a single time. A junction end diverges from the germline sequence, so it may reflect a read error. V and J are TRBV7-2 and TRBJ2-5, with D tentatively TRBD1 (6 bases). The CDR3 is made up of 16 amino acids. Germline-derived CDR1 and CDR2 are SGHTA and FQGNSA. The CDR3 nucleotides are TGCGCCAGCAGCTCCAGGACCGGAAGGGGGCAAGAGACCCAGTACTTC. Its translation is CASSSRTGRGQETQYF.

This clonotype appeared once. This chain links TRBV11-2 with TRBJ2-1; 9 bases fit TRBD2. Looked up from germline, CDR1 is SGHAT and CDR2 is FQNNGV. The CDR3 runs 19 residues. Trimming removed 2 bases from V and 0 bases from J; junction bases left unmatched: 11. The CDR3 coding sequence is TGTGCCAGCAGCTTAAATTTGGGTAGCGGGAGATTCTCCTACAATGAGCAGTTCTTC. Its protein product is CASSLNLGSGRFSYNEQFF.

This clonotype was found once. Here the CDR3 DNA reads TGCAGTGCTGGTAGCGGTAACGAGCAGTACTTC. Translation gives CSAGSGNEQYF. The chain couples TRBV20-1 to TRBJ2-5; possibly TRBD2 for D (6 bases). The J call may not be correct, given that the DNA end is closer to TRBJ2-7. This CDR3 contains 11 residues. Per the germline V gene, CDR1 is DFQATT and CDR2 is SNEGSKA (reference sequence).

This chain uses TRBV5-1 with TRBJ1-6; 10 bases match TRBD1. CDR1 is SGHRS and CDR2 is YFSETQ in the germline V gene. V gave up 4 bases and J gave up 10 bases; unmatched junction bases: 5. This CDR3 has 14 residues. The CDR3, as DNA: TGCGCCAGCAGCCGGGACAGGGGAGAATCACCCCTCCACTTT. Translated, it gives CASSRDRGESPLHF.

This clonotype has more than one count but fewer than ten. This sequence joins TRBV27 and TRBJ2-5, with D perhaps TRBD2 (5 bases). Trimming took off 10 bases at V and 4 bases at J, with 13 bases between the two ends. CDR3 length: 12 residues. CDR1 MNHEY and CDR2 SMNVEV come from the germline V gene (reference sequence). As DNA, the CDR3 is TGTGCCACCGGGAAACCCAGAGAGACCCAGTACTTC. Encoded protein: CATGKPRETQYF.